This TCR beta chain was captured by sequencing in a study of T cells after yellow fever vaccination. V dropped 2 bases and J dropped 8; count of bases not matched to a gene: 10. Germline lookup yields CDR1 MGHRA and CDR2 YSYEKL. The CDR3 is 15 amino acids. TCRdb re-derived calls from the 5' RACE reads in MiXCR, one entry per CDR3 protein. The table lists more than 45,000 distinct CDR3 sequences, 5.5% to 6% of them singletons. This clonotype came up a few times. Study results and limitations: Sorted memory subsets on day 0 showed almost all vaccine-responding clonotypes to be undetectable.

This TCR was sampled from a young man who received the YFV17D yellow fever vaccine. The chain employs TRBV4-1 and TRBJ1-2; 8 bases are shared with TRBD1. The specimen was PBMCs, either bulk or a sorted T-cell subset (CD4+, CD8+, memory, or dextramer-sorted; not recorded which), collected on the day of the yellow fever booster vaccination. The CDR3 loop reads CASSQQGATGHGYTF. The DNA for the CDR3 is TGCGCCAGCAGCCAACAGGGGGCAACGGGTCACGGCTACACCTTC.